This TCR beta chain was retrieved from a study of T-cell reconstitution after alpha-beta-depleted transplantation in children (dated by TCRdb to 2015 to 2016). With regard to the full study: Using TCR repertoire profiling, the study followed T-cell immune reconstitution in a quantitative way in children after TCRalphabeta/CD19-depleted allogeneic hematopoietic cell transplantation. General study outcomes and caveats: The high TCRbeta diversity at day 60 in some patients was ascribed to recipient T cells and intrathymic progenitors that had survived conditioning. Over subsequent months, a decline in hyperexpanded clone frequencies was noted, and after one year, T-cell counts and TCRbeta diversity were mostly ascribed to newly produced T cells. The apparently early alphabetaT-cell count recovery about two months after transplant was reportedly dependent on only several hundred rapidly expanded clones derived from non-depleted graft cells.

After removal of 4 bases from V and 8 bases from J, the junction retains 6 bases not matched to a gene. From the cysteine up to the phenylalanine, the CDR3 has a length of 14 residues. The only DNA kept is the CDR3, 42 bases in frame from the first base. CDR1 and CDR2 (SGHRS, YFSETQ) derive from the germline V gene. Comment on this clonotype: What antigen it recognizes has not been identified. Base qualities were left out, and no much larger clone turns up one base away.

The library was generated by PCR. For sequencing, an Illumina HiSeq 2500 was employed. Molecular barcoding was employed in the preparation of TCR libraries, with unique molecular identifiers being used to normalize TCRbeta repertoire quantification. TCRdb passed the public sequencing reads through fastp at Q25 and MiXCR, retaining productive beta sequences. Rows merge per CDR3 protein into single entries with the most common DNA and genes. Across this sample there are about 310,000 distinct CDR3 sequences, with more than 20% seen only once. Approximately 11% of the sample rests with the top ten. The treatment or condition label here, explained by the study, means: allogeneic hematopoietic cell transplantation with graft depleted of TCRalphabeta T cells and CD19 B cells. Transplant recipients were children who received TCRalphabeta/CD19-depleted allogeneic hematopoietic cell grafts.

This material consisted of PBMCs, mostly from graft donor cells, taken 180 days after TCRalphabeta/CD19-depleted stem cell transplant. This TCR was recovered from a male patient younger than 18 who had a stem cell transplant for acute lymphoblastic leukemia, so the T cells may come from the graft donor. The V and J segments used are TRBV5-1 and TRBJ2-1; TRBD1 matches 10 bases in the middle. The nucleotides read TGCGCCAGCAGCGTGGGACAGGGGAATTATGAGCAGTTCTTC. Its amino acids are CASSVGQGNYEQFF.